This passage covers 9 T cell receptor beta chains from one sample sequenced in a study of shared clonotypes between healthy human individuals. Measured with immunoSEQ multiplex PCR; TCRdb has only the in-frame clones, and not every one. The data contain approximately 82,000 clones, roughly two thirds of them seen just once; the ten biggest clones take up about half. The sample comprised memory CD8+ T cells sorted from blood. The subset was: CD45RO+ cells pooled with CCR7-negative TemRA cells. Receptor source: a man aged 25 to 40 in good health.

This chain joins TRBV28 and TRBJ2-5; D unclear. This CDR3 is built from 15 residues. Germline values: CDR1 MDHEN, CDR2 SYDVKM. The ends were cut back, 5 bases at V and 1 base at J, with 14 bases in the middle. The DNA for the CDR3 is TGTGCCAGCAGTCTGACCTCAAACTCCCAAGAGACCCAGTACTTC. Translating it yields CASSLTSNSQETQYF.

V gene TRBV28 combines with J gene TRBJ2-7, with TRBD2 identical over 8 bases. With V trimmed by 5 bases and J by 0 bases, 3 bases remained unmatched. This CDR3 is built from 14 residues. The germline gives CDR1 MDHEN, CDR2 SYDVKM. The CDR3 coding sequence is TGTGCCAGCAGTACTAGCGGTACCTCCTACGAGCAGTACTTC. This codes for CASSTSGTSYEQYF.

The table lists this clone with a few counts. The rearrangement uses TRBV7-2 and TRBJ1-2; TRBD1 is a possible D gene (5 bases). With 1 base removed from V and 5 bases from J, the gap between germline ends came to 11 bases. This CDR3 comprises 14 residues. Germline V gene lookup returns CDR1 SGHTA and CDR2 FQGNSA. CDR3 in amino acids: CASSLGREGYGYTF. The CDR3 DNA reads as TGTGCCAGCAGCTTAGGCCGGGAGGGGTATGGCTACACCTTC.

This clone was seen more than once but under ten times. The chain carries TRBV4-1 and TRBJ2-7, with TRBD2 identical over 7 bases. The germline V gene encodes CDR1 MGHRA and CDR2 YSYEKL. This CDR3 is built from 15 residues. Trimming removed 1 base from V and 4 bases from J; junction bases left unmatched: 7. CDR3: CASSQGEAGRYEQYF. The CDR3 DNA sequence: TGCGCCAGCAGCCAAGGAGAAGCGGGGCGATACGAGCAGTACTTC.

The rearrangement joins TRBV10-3 to TRBJ2-7, with 14 bases matching TRBD2. The V gene's germline CDR1 is ENHRY and CDR2 SYGVKD. V lost 6 bases and J lost 7; bases outside the gene matches: 5. CDR3 length: 14 amino acids. CDR3 loop: CAISGTSGSREQYF. Written as DNA, the CDR3 is TGTGCCATCAGCGGGACTAGCGGGAGTCGGGAGCAGTACTTC.

This clone was recorded at least ten times. V is TRBV19 and J is TRBJ2-2; D is uncertain. The CDR3 length is 17 residues. Germline V lookup: CDR1 LNHDA, CDR2 SQIVND (reference sequence). V lost 1 base and J 0 bases, leaving 12 bases between the germline ends. The CDR3 nucleotides are TGTGCCAGTAGTATAGTCGTCGCAGATCCGAACACCGGGGAGCTGTTTTTT. As protein: CASSIVVADPNTGELFF.

V gene TRBV5-1 combines with J gene TRBJ2-1; 8 bases fit TRBD1. Trimming at V came to 2 bases and at J to 0 bases, leaving 10 bases not matched to a gene. CDR3 length: 18 residues. From germline, CDR1 is SGHRS and CDR2 YFSETQ. The DNA of the CDR3 is TGCGCCAGCAGCTTCCGCGCTCAGGGGGCTAGCTCCTACAATGAGCAGTTCTTC. This translates into CASSFRAQGASSYNEQFF. Variable domain in full (rest from reference TRBV5-1 and TRBJ2-1): KAGVTQTPRYLIKTRGQQVTLSCSPISGHRSVSWYQQTPGQGLQFLFEYFSETQRNKGNFPGRFSGRQFSNSRSEMNVSTLELGDSALYLCASSFRAQGASSYNEQFFGPGTRLTVL.

As DNA, the CDR3 is TGTGCCAGCAGCCCGGGACAGGGGTACTACGAGCAGTACTTC. As protein: CASSPGQGYYEQYF. The gene calls are TRBV5-6 and TRBJ2-7, with 10 bases aligning to TRBD1. Germline CDR1 reads SGHDT; CDR2 reads YYEEEE. The CDR3 is made up of 14 amino acids. Trimming at V came to 4 bases and at J to 3 bases, leaving 4 bases not matched to a gene.

The chain combines TRBV9 with TRBJ1-1, with D possibly matching TRBD1 (5 bases). CDR1 and CDR2 (germline): SGDLS, YYNGEE. V lost 4 bases to trimming and J lost 5 bases, with 12 bases between them. This CDR3 is built from 13 residues. CDR3 region: CASSLRGGTEAFF. The CDR3 coding sequence is TGTGCCAGCAGCTTAAGGGGTGGTACTGAAGCTTTCTTT.